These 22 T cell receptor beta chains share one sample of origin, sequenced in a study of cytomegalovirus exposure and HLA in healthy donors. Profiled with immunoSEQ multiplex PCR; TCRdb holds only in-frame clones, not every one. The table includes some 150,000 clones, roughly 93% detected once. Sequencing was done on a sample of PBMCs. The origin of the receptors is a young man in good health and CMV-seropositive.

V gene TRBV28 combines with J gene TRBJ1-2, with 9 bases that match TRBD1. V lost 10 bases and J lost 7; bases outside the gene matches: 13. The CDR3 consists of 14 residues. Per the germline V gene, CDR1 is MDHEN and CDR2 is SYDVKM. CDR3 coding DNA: TGTGCCACCGACAGGGGGATCGAATGGGGTGGCTACACCTTC. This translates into CATDRGIEWGGYTF.

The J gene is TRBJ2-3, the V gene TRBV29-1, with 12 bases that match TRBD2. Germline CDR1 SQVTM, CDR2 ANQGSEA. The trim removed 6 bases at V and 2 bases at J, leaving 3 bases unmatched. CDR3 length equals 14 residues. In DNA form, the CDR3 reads TGCAGCGTCCGGACTAGCGGGAACACAGATACGCAGTATTTT. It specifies CSVRTSGNTDTQYF.

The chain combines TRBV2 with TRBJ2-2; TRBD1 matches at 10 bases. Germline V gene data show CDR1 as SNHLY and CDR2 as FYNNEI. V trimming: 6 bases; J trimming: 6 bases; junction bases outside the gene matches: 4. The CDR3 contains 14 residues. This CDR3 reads CASRIDRGPGELFF. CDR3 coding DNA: TGTGCCAGCAGGATAGACAGGGGGCCCGGGGAGCTGTTTTTT.

The CDR3 is CASSIDPSGNTEAFF. The CDR3 DNA is TGTGCCAGTAGTATAGATCCCTCAGGGAACACTGAAGCTTTCTTT. This chain joins TRBV19 and TRBJ1-1; no reliable D call. The CDR3 is 15 amino acids. CDR1 and CDR2 from the germline V gene are LNHDA and SQIVND (reference sequence). The ends were cut back, 0 bases at V and 1 base at J, with 9 bases in the middle.

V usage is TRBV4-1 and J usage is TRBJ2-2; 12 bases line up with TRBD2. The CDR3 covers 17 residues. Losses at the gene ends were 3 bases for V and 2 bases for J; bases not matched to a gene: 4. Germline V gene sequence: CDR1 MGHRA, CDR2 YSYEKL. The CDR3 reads CASSHLGLAGNTGELFF. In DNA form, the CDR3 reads TGCGCCAGCAGCCACCTCGGACTAGCGGGAAACACCGGGGAGCTGTTTTTT.

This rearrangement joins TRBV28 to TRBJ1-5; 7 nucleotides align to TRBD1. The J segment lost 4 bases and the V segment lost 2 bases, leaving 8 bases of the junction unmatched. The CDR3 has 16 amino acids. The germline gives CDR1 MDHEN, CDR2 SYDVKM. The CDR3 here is CASSLRQGVLNQPQHF. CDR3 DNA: TGTGCCAGCAGTTTACGACAGGGAGTCCTAAATCAGCCCCAGCATTTT. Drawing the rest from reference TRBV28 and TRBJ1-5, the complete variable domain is DVKVTQSSRYLVKRTGEKVFLECVQDMDHENMFWYRQDPGLGLRLIYFSYDVKMKEKGDIPEGYSVSREKKERFSLILESASTNQTSMYLCASSLRQGVLNQPQHFGDGTRLSIL.

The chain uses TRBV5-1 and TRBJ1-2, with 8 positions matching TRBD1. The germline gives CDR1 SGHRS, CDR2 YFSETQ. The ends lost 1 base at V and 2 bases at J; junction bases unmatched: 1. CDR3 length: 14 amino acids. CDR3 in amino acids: CASSLQGANYGYTF. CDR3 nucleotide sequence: TGCGCCAGCAGCTTGCAGGGGGCAAACTATGGCTACACCTTC.

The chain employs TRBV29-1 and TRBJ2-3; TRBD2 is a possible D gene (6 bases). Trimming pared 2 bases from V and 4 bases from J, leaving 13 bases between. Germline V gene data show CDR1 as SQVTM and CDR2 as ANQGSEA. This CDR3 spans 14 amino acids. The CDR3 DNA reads TGCAGCGTTGAAATGGGGCTAGCGCCAGATACGCAGTATTTT. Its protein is CSVEMGLAPDTQYF.

This CDR3 is CASSPSGNSYEQYF. The DNA of the CDR3 is TGTGCCAGCAGCCCTAGCGGGAACTCCTACGAGCAGTACTTC. This sequence joins TRBV7-2 and TRBJ2-7; 9 bases are a match to TRBD2. The CDR3 is 14 amino acids. The junction had 2 bases not matched to a gene; V was cut back by 5 bases and J by 0 bases. Germline V gene data show CDR1 as SGHTA and CDR2 as FQGNSA.

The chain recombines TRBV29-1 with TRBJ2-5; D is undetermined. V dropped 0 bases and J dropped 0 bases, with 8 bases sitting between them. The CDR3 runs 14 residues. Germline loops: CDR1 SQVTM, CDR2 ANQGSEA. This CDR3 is CSVEDRANQETQYF. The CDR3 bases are TGCAGCGTTGAAGATCGCGCCAACCAAGAGACCCAGTACTTC. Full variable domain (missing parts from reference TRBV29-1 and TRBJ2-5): SAVISQKPSRDICQRGTSLTIQCQVDSQVTMMFWYRQQPGQSLTLIATANQGSEATYESGFVIDKFPISRPNLTFSTLTVSNMSPEDSSIYLCSVEDRANQETQYFGPGTRLLVL.

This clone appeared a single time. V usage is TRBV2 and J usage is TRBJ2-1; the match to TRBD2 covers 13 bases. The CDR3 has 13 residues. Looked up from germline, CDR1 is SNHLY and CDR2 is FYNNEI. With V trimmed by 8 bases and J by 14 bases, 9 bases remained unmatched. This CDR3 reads CASVGTSGNYKFF. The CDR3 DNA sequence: TGTGCCAGCGTTGGGACTAGCGGGAATTACAAGTTCTTC. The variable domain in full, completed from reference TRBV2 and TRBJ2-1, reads EPEVTQTPSHQVTQMGQEVILRCVPISNHLYFYWYRQILGQKVEFLVSFYNNEISEKSEIFDDQFSVERPDGSNFTLKIRSTKLEDSAMYFCASVGTSGNYKFFGPGTRLTVL.

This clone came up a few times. In DNA, the CDR3 is TGTGCCAGCAGCTCGGGACTAGCGGGAGGAGGAGTAACCGGGGAGCTGTTTTTT. Translation: CASSSGLAGGGVTGELFF. The gene calls are TRBV7-9 and TRBJ2-2, with 15 positions matching TRBD2. The junction had 8 bases not matched to a gene; V was cut back by 4 bases and J by 5 bases. CDR1 is SEHNR, CDR2 FQNEAQ, per germline (reference sequence). The CDR3 loop spans 18 amino acids.

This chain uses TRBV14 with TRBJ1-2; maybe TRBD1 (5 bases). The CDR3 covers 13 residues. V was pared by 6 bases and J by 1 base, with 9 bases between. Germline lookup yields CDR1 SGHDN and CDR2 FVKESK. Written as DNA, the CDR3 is TGTGCCAGCAGTAAACAGGTTAACTATGGCTACACCTTC. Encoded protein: CASSKQVNYGYTF.

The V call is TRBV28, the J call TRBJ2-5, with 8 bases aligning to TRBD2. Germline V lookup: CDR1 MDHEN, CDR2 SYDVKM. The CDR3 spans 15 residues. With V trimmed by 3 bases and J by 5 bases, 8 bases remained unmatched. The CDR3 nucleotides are TGTGCCAGCAGTTTCCCGACTAGCGCCAGGGAGACCCAGTACTTC. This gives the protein CASSFPTSARETQYF.

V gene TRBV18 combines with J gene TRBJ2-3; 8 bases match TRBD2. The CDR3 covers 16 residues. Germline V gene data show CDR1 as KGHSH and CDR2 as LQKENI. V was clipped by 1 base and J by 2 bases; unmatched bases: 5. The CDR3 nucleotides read TGTGCCAGCTCACCACGCCTAGCGGGTAACACAGATACGCAGTATTTT. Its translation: CASSPRLAGNTDTQYF.

This chain's CDR3 is CASRSTWGGDTQYF. The CDR3 DNA is TGTGCCAGCAGGTCGACCTGGGGGGGAGATACGCAGTATTTT. The chain links TRBV28 to TRBJ2-3, with 7 bases aligning to TRBD2. CDR3 length equals 14 residues. Losses at the gene ends were 6 bases for V and 5 bases for J; bases not matched to a gene: 8. The germline V gene encodes CDR1 MDHEN and CDR2 SYDVKM. The full variable domain, with the rest looked up from reference TRBV28 and TRBJ2-3, is DVKVTQSSRYLVKRTGEKVFLECVQDMDHENMFWYRQDPGLGLRLIYFSYDVKMKEKGDIPEGYSVSREKKERFSLILESASTNQTSMYLCASRSTWGGDTQYFGPGTRLTVL.

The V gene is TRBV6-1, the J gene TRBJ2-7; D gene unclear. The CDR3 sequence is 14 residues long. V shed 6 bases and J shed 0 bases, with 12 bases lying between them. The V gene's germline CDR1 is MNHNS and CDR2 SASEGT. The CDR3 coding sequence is TGTGCCAGCAGGGTTGTAGAGGTCTCCTACGAGCAGTACTTC. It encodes CASRVVEVSYEQYF.

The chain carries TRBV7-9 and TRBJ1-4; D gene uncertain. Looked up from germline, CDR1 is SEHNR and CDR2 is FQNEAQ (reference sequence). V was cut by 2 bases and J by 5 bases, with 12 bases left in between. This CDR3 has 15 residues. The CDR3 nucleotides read TGTGCCAGCAGCTTACGTGGCAGAGGCAATGAAAAACTGTTTTTT. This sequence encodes CASSLRGRGNEKLFF.

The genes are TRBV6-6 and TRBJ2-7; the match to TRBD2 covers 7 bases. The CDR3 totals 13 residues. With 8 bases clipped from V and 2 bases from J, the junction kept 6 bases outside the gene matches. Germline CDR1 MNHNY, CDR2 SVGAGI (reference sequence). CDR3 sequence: CASDRGSAYEQYF. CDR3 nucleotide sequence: TGTGCCAGCGACCGCGGGAGCGCCTACGAGCAGTACTTC.

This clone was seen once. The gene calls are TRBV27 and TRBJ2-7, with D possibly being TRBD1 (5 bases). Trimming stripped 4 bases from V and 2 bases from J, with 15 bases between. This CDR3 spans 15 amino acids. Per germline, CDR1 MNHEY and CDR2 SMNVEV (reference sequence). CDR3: CASSSRALGAYEQYF. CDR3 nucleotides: TGTGCCAGCAGTTCCAGGGCTCTAGGGGCCTACGAGCAGTACTTC.

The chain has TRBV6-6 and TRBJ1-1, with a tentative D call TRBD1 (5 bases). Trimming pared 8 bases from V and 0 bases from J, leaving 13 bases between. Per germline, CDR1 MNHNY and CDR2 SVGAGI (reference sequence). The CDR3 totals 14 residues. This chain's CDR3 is CASEGADLNTEAFF. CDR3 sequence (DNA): TGTGCCAGCGAAGGGGCAGACTTGAACACTGAAGCTTTCTTT.

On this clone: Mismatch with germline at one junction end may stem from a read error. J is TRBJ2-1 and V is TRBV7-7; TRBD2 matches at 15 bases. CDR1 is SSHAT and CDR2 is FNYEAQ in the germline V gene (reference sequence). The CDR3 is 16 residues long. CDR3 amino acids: CASSEGLAGGPHEQFF. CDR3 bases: TGTGCTAGCAGCGAAGGACTAGCGGGAGGGCCCCATGAGCAGTTCTTC.